This T cell receptor beta chain was sequenced in a study of blood T cell repertoires in COVID-19. The CDR3 totals 10 residues. V lost 5 bases, J lost 8 bases, and 9 bases lay in between. Germline values: CDR1 DFQATT, CDR2 SNEGSKA (reference sequence). As handled by the study authors: Amplified reference gene primers provided the basis for estimating nucleated cell counts. Sequenced by immunoSEQ multiplex PCR; TCRdb stores in-frame clones only, minus some. The DNA was the basis for D and trimming; V, J and clone size are from that table. Of about 170,000 clones listed, 70% to 90% were seen once; the top ten hold 0.77%.

Sequenced sample: PBMCs or T cells enriched from blood (not recorded which). V usage is TRBV20-1 and J usage is TRBJ1-2; D is unclear. The source is a woman aged 18-30 years who had recovered from COVID-19. Here the CDR3 reads CSAYHGGYTF. The CDR3 nucleotides are TGCAGTGCTTATCACGGGGGCTACACCTTC.